Described below is a single T cell receptor (beta chain) sequence and its context. Trimming cost V 5 bases and J 5 bases, with 16 bases left between them. Germline lookup yields CDR1 SGHAT and CDR2 FQDESV (reference sequence). The CDR3 length is 14 residues. As handled by the study authors: Reference gene primer amplification gave nucleated cell count estimates. TCRdb's copy holds only in-frame clones and misses some; the assay was immunoSEQ multiplex PCR. The V and J calls and the clone size are those of that table, but D and trimming were determined from the DNA. The sample records about 210,000 clones, 75% to 85% being singletons. The data were obtained in a study of blood T cell repertoires in COVID-19. Across the whole study: Samples representing acute and convalescent COVID-19 were sourced from the United States, Italy and Spain. T cells, B-cell-depleted T cells, or PBMCs provided the cDNA or gDNA that served as material.

The chain couples TRBV11-1 to TRBJ2-7, with D possibly matching TRBD1 (6 bases). The receptor was derived from a human donor in a cohort sampled during active COVID-19. The sample taken for sequencing was peripheral blood. In DNA, the CDR3 is TGTGCCAGCAGCACCAATCGGGACATTGACGAGCAGTACTTC. Protein sequence: CASSTNRDIDEQYF.